This T cell receptor (beta chain) was retrieved from a study of control samples from healthy donors and cancer patients. The table came from immunoSEQ multiplex PCR; TCRdb's copy has only in-frame clones and leaves some out. The table lists 150,000 or so clones, approximately 93% of them singletons. Trimming took off 5 bases at V and 7 bases at J, with 11 bases between the two ends. The CDR3 has 13 residues. Germline CDR1 SGHDN, CDR2 FVKESK. This sequence was found in a man aged 18 to 29 in good health. The chain has TRBV14 and TRBJ2-2; the D gene is possibly TRBD2 (5 bases). The sample taken for sequencing was blood. CDR3 in amino acids: CASSWWGDGELFF. CDR3 DNA sequence: TGTGCCAGCAGCTGGTGGGGAGACGGGGAGCTGTTTTTT.